This TCR beta chain was obtained from a study of regulatory T cells in long-lasting Graves disease. Time point reported: persistent/refractory GD, antithyroid drugs over 5 years with positive TRAb. From PBMCs, RNA was extracted and then used to make the TCR library. Through Arm-PCR of CDR3 regions and iRepertoire HTBI primers, TCR beta libraries were built. TCRdb recomputed calls from the multiplex PCR reads with MiXCR, one row per CDR3 protein. The sample shows roughly 500,000 distinct CDR3 sequences, about 22% of them seen only once. The table lists this clonotype with a few counts. The TCR was taken from a female donor with Graves disease. The source material was peripheral blood mononuclear cells (PBMCs), sampled when the disease was refractory, from a patient treated with antithyroid drugs.

CDR3 loop: CASSLYGQILTLHF. The CDR3 bases are TGTGCCAGCAGCTTATATGGCCAGATTTTAACCCTCCACTTT. The V gene is TRBV7-9, the J gene TRBJ1-6; D is uncertain. Trimming took 2 bases from V and 14 from J, leaving 16 bases between them. The CDR3 runs 14 residues. CDR1 SEHNR and CDR2 FQNEAQ come from the germline V gene (reference sequence).